This T cell receptor (beta chain) was obtained from a study of cytomegalovirus exposure and HLA in healthy donors. Study-wide results and limits: From TCR beta sequences, most subjects' HLA-A and HLA-B alleles were reportedly predicted accurately.

On this clone: Its target is not known.

A multiplex PCR was run with 60 Vbeta primers and 13 Jbeta primers. Libraries were prepared by immunoSEQ multiplex PCR; TCRdb keeps only in-frame clonotypes and omits some of them. This table holds 150,000 to 200,000 clones, 75% to 90% found once. Germline V CDR1 and CDR2: SGHRS, YFSETQ. CDR3 length equals 14 residues. Germline trimming cut 4 bases from V and 2 bases from J; bases unmatched to any gene: 5. The sequence came from a human donor in good health. The J gene is TRBJ2-7, the V gene TRBV5-1; 8 bases are a match to TRBD1. Sequences were obtained from PBMCs. The DNA of the CDR3 is TGCGCCAGCAGCGTCCGGGACAGGCCCTACGAGCAGTACTTC. Translation gives CASSVRDRPYEQYF.